The 3 T cell receptor beta chains in this list originate from one sample, sequenced in a study of control samples from healthy donors and cancer patients. Data came from immunoSEQ multiplex PCR; TCRdb stores just in-frame clones and leaves some out. Of about 130,000 clones in the sample, roughly 94% are singletons; the top ten hold 12% to 15%. Sequencing was done on a sample of PBMCs. Every receptor here comes from a man between 60 and 75 years old with colorectal cancer.

Here the CDR3 reads CASSFRVSNTEAFF. The CDR3 nucleotides are TGTGCCAGCAGTTTTCGGGTCTCGAACACTGAAGCTTTCTTT. This chain uses TRBV27 with TRBJ1-1; no firm D call. The CDR3 consists of 14 residues. The germline V and J ends were trimmed by 3 bases and 1 base, with 9 bases remaining between them. The germline CDR1 and CDR2 sequences are MNHEY and SMNVEV (reference sequence).

The chain combines TRBV27 with TRBJ1-5, with 12 bases matching TRBD1. The V and J ends lost 5 bases and 7 bases, in that order; junction bases with no gene match: 12. The CDR3 has 17 residues. Germline V gives CDR1 MNHEY, CDR2 SMNVEV (reference sequence). The CDR3 sequence is CASSALPGQGAYQPQHF. In DNA form, the CDR3 reads TGTGCCAGCAGTGCCCTTCCGGGACAGGGGGCATACCAGCCCCAGCATTTT.

The chain carries TRBV7-2 and TRBJ2-1, with D possibly matching TRBD2 (5 bases). The CDR3 sequence is 13 residues long. Trimming pared 0 bases from V and 8 bases from J, leaving 8 bases between. Per the germline V gene, CDR1 is SGHTA and CDR2 is FQGNSA. The CDR3 loop reads CASSLATRDEQFF. Here the CDR3 DNA reads TGTGCCAGCAGCTTAGCTACTAGAGATGAGCAGTTCTTC.